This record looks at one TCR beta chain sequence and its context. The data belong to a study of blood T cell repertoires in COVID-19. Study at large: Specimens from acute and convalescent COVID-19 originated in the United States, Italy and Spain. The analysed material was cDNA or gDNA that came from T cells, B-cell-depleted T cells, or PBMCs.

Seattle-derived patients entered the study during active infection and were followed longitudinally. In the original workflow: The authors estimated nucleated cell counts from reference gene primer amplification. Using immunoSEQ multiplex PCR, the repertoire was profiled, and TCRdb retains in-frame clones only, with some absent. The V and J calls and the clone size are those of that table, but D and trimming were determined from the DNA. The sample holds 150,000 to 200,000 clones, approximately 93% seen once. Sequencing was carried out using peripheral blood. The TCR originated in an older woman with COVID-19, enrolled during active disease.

In DNA form, the CDR3 reads TGTGCCAGCAGCACCTCGGAGGGGAGTTACAATTCACCCCTCCACTTT. This gives the protein CASSTSEGSYNSPLHF. The chain is built from TRBV7-6 and TRBJ1-6; TRBD1 is a possible D gene (5 bases). This CDR3 comprises 16 residues. With 5 bases removed from V and 7 bases from J, the gap between germline ends came to 18 bases. The germline CDR1 and CDR2 sequences are SGHVS and FNYEAQ.